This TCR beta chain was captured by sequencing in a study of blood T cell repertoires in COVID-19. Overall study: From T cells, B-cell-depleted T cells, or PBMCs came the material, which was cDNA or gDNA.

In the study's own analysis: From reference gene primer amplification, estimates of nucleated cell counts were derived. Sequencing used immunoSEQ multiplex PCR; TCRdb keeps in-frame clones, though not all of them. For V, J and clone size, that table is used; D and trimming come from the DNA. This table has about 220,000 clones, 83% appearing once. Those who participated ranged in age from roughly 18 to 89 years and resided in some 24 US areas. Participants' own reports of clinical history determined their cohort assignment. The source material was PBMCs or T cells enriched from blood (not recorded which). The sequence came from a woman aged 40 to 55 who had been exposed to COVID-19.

The CDR3 sequence is CASSPGLAGHNEQFF. The CDR3 DNA sequence: TGTGCCAGCAGCCCCGGACTAGCGGGGCACAATGAGCAGTTCTTC. This chain joins TRBV7-3 and TRBJ2-1, with 12 bases that match TRBD2. Germline CDR1 is SGHTA and CDR2 is FQGTGA. The CDR3 consists of 15 residues. Losses at the gene ends were 5 bases for V and 5 bases for J; bases not matched to a gene: 4.